This TCR beta chain was recorded in a study of CD8 T cells in Susac syndrome. Study-wide results and caveats: The relatively small number of individuals in the TCR sequencing and HLA analysis was acknowledged by the study.

TCR beta sequences were obtained from blood CD8+ and CD4+ T cells. Random hexamers served to reverse transcribe roughly 0.5 to 1 ug RNA. The amplification used immunoSEQ multiplex PCR on TCR beta CDR3; it spanned 54 Vbeta and 13 Jbeta. TCRdb recomputed calls from the immunoSEQ multiplex PCR reads with MiXCR, one row per CDR3 protein. Here the sample spans 130,000 or so distinct CDR3 sequences, less than 95% being singletons. On this clonotype itself: Its antigen is unidentified.

The J segment lost 3 bases and the V segment lost 4 bases, leaving 6 bases of the junction unmatched. There are 14 residues in the CDR3. Germline CDR1 is SNHLY and CDR2 is FYNNEI. This chain connects TRBV2 to TRBJ2-7; 7 bases agree with TRBD1. Input material: CD4+ T cells from PBMCs. The clonotype originates from a human donor in good health. The CDR3 region is CASSGQGVGYEQYF. As DNA, the CDR3 is TGTGCCAGCAGTGGACAGGGAGTTGGCTACGAGCAGTACTTC.